This TCR beta chain appears in the sequencing data of a study of shared clonotypes between healthy human individuals. To note about this clone: Antigen unknown. This specimen includes other DNA sequences encoding the same CDR3.

General study points: Rarefaction indicated that sorted-subset sequencing remained incomplete although depth was large. Genetic and exposure-history diversity was limited by the few donors.

In the naive CD8 group, cells lacked CD45RO and were positively selected for CCR7, so terminally differentiated effector memory CD45RA+ cells were left out. Donors comprised only Caucasian adults living in Nashville, Tennessee. Method: immunoSEQ multiplex PCR; TCRdb's copy keeps in-frame clones and lacks some. The repertoire has about 2 million clones, 85% to 95% of them found once; the top ten carry about 1.1%. The CDR3 sequence is 13 residues long. Per the germline V gene, CDR1 is MNHEY and CDR2 is SMNVEV (reference sequence). Between the trimmed V and J ends, which lost 6 bases and 2 bases, there was a span of 8 bases.

The chain has TRBV27 and TRBJ2-1, with D unclear. This TCR was sampled from a man between 18 and 35 years old in good health. Input material: naive CD8+ T cells sorted from blood. The CDR3 region is CASSPGPYNEQFF. As DNA, the CDR3 is TGTGCCAGCAGCCCCGGGCCCTACAATGAGCAGTTCTTC.